In its sample, the clone carrying this TCR beta chain was seen a few times. The antigen remains undetermined. CDR1 SGDLS and CDR2 YYNGEE come from the germline V gene. This CDR3 has 15 amino acids. V dropped 4 bases and J dropped 2; count of bases not matched to a gene: 8. This specimen comes from a study of response to subunit inactivated influenza vaccine. Notes on the study in general: Researchers suggested that each seasonal influenza vaccination recruits few new T cells.

One entry per CDR3 protein results from TCRdb running MiXCR on the RT-PCR reads. The data hold 800,000 or so distinct CDR3 sequences, with less than 25% observed a single time. Specimen: PBMCs from blood, collected 5 days after vaccination. This chain uses TRBV9 with TRBJ2-5, with 7 bases matching TRBD2. This clonotype originated in a man aged 45 to 65 who received an inactivated influenza vaccine. CDR3 loop: CASSQAAGEQETQYF. Here the CDR3 DNA reads TGTGCCAGCAGCCAAGCGGCGGGGGAACAAGAGACCCAGTACTTC.